The 19 T cell receptor beta chains below were found in one sample sequenced in a study of breast tumors, draining lymph nodes, adjacent tissues. TCRdb processed the multiplex PCR reads anew with MiXCR; each CDR3 protein has one entry. In the table there are about 140,000 distinct CDR3 sequences, approximately 32% of which are singletons. The lymph nodes were axillary draining lymph nodes from breast cancer patients. The sequenced sample consisted of axillary lymph node tissue. The receptors derive from a female donor with breast cancer. Some clones in this sample may be carry-over from other donors' samples.

This clonotype has just a few counts. This likely comes from a read error, as the CDR3 has no conserved phenylalanine or tryptophan at its end. This chain connects TRBV15 to TRBJ2-5; weak D call: TRBD1 (6 bases). The germline CDR1 and CDR2 sequences are LNHNV and YYDKDF (reference sequence). This CDR3 is 15 amino acids long. The DNA of the CDR3 is TGTGCCACCAGCAGAGATGGACAGAACCAAGGGACCCAGTACCTC. This encodes CATSRDGQNQGTQYL.

This clonotype came up many times. The J gene is TRBJ1-2, the V gene TRBV5-1, with 7 bases lining up with TRBD1. CDR3 length: 16 residues. The germline V gene encodes CDR1 SGHRS and CDR2 YFSETQ. V lost 3 bases to trimming and J lost 4 bases; unmatched junction nucleotides: 12. CDR3 DNA: TGCGCCAGCAGCTCCTTAACAGGGGCGGAGGGCTATGGCTACACCTTC. Its translation is CASSSLTGAEGYGYTF.

This clonotype was recorded at least ten times. The chain links TRBV10-3 to TRBJ1-3; D gene ambiguous. Germline assignment: CDR1 ENHRY and CDR2 SYGVKD. The CDR3 extends over 15 amino acids. Trimming pared 0 bases from V and 2 bases from J, leaving 8 bases between. The CDR3: CAISESARAGNTIYF. Written as DNA, the CDR3 is TGTGCCATCAGTGAGTCCGCACGGGCTGGAAACACCATATATTTT.

This clonotype was picked up many times. The chain has TRBV20-1 and TRBJ2-3; 7 nucleotides agree with TRBD1. V was clipped by 4 bases and J by 4 bases; unmatched bases: 2. The CDR3 length is 12 residues. From germline, CDR1 is DFQATT and CDR2 SNEGSKA (reference sequence). Here the CDR3 reads CSATQGADTQYF. The DNA for the CDR3 is TGCAGTGCTACCCAGGGGGCAGATACGCAGTATTTT.

The V call is TRBV20-1, the J call TRBJ1-2; 9 bases map to TRBD1. The CDR3 consists of 11 residues. J gave up 6 bases and V 6 bases, and 2 bases lay outside the gene matches. Germline CDR1 DFQATT, CDR2 SNEGSKA (reference sequence). The CDR3 reads CSARTGDGYTF. The CDR3 DNA follows: TGCAGTGCGAGGACAGGGGATGGCTACACCTTC.

J is TRBJ2-7 and V is TRBV6-2 or TRBV6-3; 9 nucleotides agree with TRBD1. CDR3 length: 13 amino acids. CDR1 is MNHEY, CDR2 SVGEGT, per germline. The CDR3 DNA reads TGTGCCCGCAGTCCGGGACAGGGCTACGAGCAGTACGTC. This translates into CARSPGQGYEQYV.

To note about this clonotype: Sequence at one end of the junction differs from germline and may be a read error. The gene calls are TRBV7-2 and TRBJ2-3; D is possibly TRBD2 (6 bases). Per germline, CDR1 SGHTA and CDR2 FQGNSA. This CDR3 has 15 amino acids. Written as DNA, the CDR3 is TGTGCCAGCAGCTCCCAACTGGGGGGAGGAGGTACGCAGTGTTTT. It is translated as CASSSQLGGGGTQCF.

Ten or more counts support this clonotype. The chain has TRBV2 and TRBJ2-1, with 9 bases lining up with TRBD1. This CDR3 is 15 amino acids long. The trim removed 6 bases at V and 6 bases at J, leaving 9 bases unmatched. Germline V lookup: CDR1 SNHLY, CDR2 FYNNEI. The chain's CDR3 is CASSIQGARGNEQFF. The CDR3 coding sequence is TGTGCCAGCAGCATACAGGGGGCCAGAGGCAATGAGCAGTTCTTC.

The rearrangement joins TRBV2 to TRBJ1-4; TRBD1 matches 9 bases. J gave up 5 bases and V 7 bases, and 11 bases lay outside the gene matches. The CDR3 runs 16 residues. Germline CDR1 is SNHLY and CDR2 is FYNNEI. CDR3 DNA: TGTGCCAGCAAGCGGGCGGGGGGGACAGGGAATGAAAAACTGTTTTTT. It encodes CASKRAGGTGNEKLFF.

DNA for the CDR3: TGTGCCAGCAGTCACACTAGCGGGCCCCACGAGCAGTACTTC. The encoded protein is CASSHTSGPHEQYF. V is TRBV6-1 and J is TRBJ2-7, with 9 nucleotides matching TRBD2. Per the germline V gene, CDR1 is MNHNS and CDR2 is SASEGT. CDR3 size: 14 residues. V lost 5 bases to trimming and J lost 5 bases; unmatched junction nucleotides: 7.

This clonotype was counted many times. This sequence joins TRBV7-3 and TRBJ2-2; the D gene could be TRBD1 or TRBD2 (6 bases each). V was pared by 0 bases and J by 3 bases, with 29 bases between. The CDR3 totals 22 residues. Per the germline V gene, CDR1 is SGHTA and CDR2 is FQGTGA. CDR3 residues: CASSLTMGNWMGGPPDTGELFF. The CDR3 nucleotides are TGTGCCAGCAGCTTAACAATGGGGAATTGGATGGGGGGCCCCCCGGACACCGGGGAGCTGTTTTTT.

Many counts were recorded for this clonotype. The gene calls are TRBV20-1 and TRBJ1-3; D gene uncertain. The CDR3 is made up of 15 amino acids. Germline V CDR1 and CDR2: DFQATT, SNEGSKA (reference sequence). The V and J ends lost 3 bases and 3 bases respectively, with 15 bases between them. CDR3 in DNA: TGCAGTGCTAGCTTGCCAGGCTTGTATGGAAACACCATATATTTT. This sequence encodes CSASLPGLYGNTIYF.

The chain couples TRBV3-1 to TRBJ2-7; D not resolved. This CDR3 has 12 amino acids. The germline V and J ends were trimmed by 0 bases and 5 bases, with 5 bases remaining between them. Germline lookup yields CDR1 LGHDT and CDR2 YNNKEL (reference sequence). The DNA of the CDR3 is TGTGCCAGCAGCCAAGAGATCCACGAGCAGTACTTC. The encoded protein is CASSQEIHEQYF.

This clonotype was found many times. The chain couples TRBV18 to TRBJ1-3; the D is unclear. Germline V CDR1 and CDR2: KGHSH, LQKENI. This CDR3 comprises 16 residues. V was pared by 3 bases and J by 0 bases, with 12 bases between. CDR3 sequence: CASSPRTISSGNTIYF. The CDR3 DNA is TGTGCCAGCTCACCGAGGACCATATCCTCTGGAAACACCATATATTTT.

Remarks on this clonotype: The junction shows a germline mismatch at one end, possibly a read error. CDR3 sequence: CASRENRAGYAF. The CDR3 bases are TGTGCCAGCAGGGAGAACAGGGCGGGCTACGCCTTC. The chain combines TRBV2 with TRBJ1-2, with D perhaps matching TRBD1 (6 bases). The CDR3 length is 12 residues. CDR1 is SNHLY and CDR2 is FYNNEI in the germline V gene.

This clonotype was seen repeatedly, ten times or more. The chain uses TRBV10-2 and TRBJ1-5, with a tentative D call TRBD1 (6 bases). Germline CDR1 is WSHSY and CDR2 is SAAADI. The CDR3 runs 16 residues. V was clipped by 5 bases and J by 2 bases, with 16 bases between them. This chain's CDR3 is CASSLTQGSGNQPQHF. For the CDR3, the DNA is TGCGCCAGCAGTTTGACTCAGGGGTCGGGCAATCAGCCCCAGCATTTT.

Comments on this clonotype: This may stem from a read error, because a much larger clone lies one nucleotide away. The chain carries TRBV20-1 and TRBJ2-5; D is possibly TRBD2 (5 bases). Germline lookup yields CDR1 DFQATT and CDR2 SNEGSKA (reference sequence). The CDR3 is 12 amino acids. CDR3 sequence: CSDRGMGETPYF. CDR3 nucleotides: TGCAGTGATAGAGGCATGGGAGAGACCCCGTACTTC.

This clonotype was seen at least ten times. The V gene is TRBV11-2, the J gene TRBJ2-5; D is undetermined. Germline V gene sequence: CDR1 SGHAT, CDR2 FQNNGV. The CDR3 length is 14 residues. Trimming removed 1 base at V and 5 bases at J, with 11 bases between. DNA of the CDR3: TGTGCCAGCAGCTTAGGTCCCGGCTCCGAGACCCAGTACTTC. This codes for CASSLGPGSETQYF.

This clonotype was recorded many times. The rearrangement joins TRBV7-9 to TRBJ2-1; D unresolved. The V end lost 3 bases, the J end lost 0 bases, and 12 bases lay between the germline ends. This CDR3 is 16 amino acids long. Germline V gene lookup returns CDR1 SEHNR and CDR2 FQNEAQ (reference sequence). This CDR3 is CASSLPDVLSYNEQFF. In DNA form, the CDR3 reads TGTGCCAGCAGCTTGCCAGACGTCCTCTCCTACAATGAGCAGTTCTTC.